This TCR beta chain stems from a study of CD8 T cells in ankylosing spondylitis. Notes on the study in general: As reported, disease-linked clones showed significant enrichment in matched ankylosing spondylitis synovial fluid. Characteristic of ankylosing spondylitis blood, it appeared, was a TCR beta motif comprising about eight highly homologous variants. Reactive arthritis synovial fluid and blood were previously reported to contain some motif variants.

The V end lost 5 bases, the J end lost 8 bases, and 9 bases lay between the germline ends. In germline, CDR1 is SEHNR, CDR2 FQNEAQ (reference sequence). The CDR3 sequence is 11 residues long. Researchers built TCR beta libraries using quantitative 5'-RACE with molecular barcodes. TCRdb redid the calling of the 5' RACE reads with MiXCR, one entry per CDR3 protein. The sample includes about 360,000 distinct CDR3 sequences, 20% to 25% seen only once; the top ten take around 12%. In regard to this clonotype: The antigen is unknown.

Specimen: blood, either unsorted or a sorted T cell fraction (not recorded which). The sequence derives from a male donor with ankylosing spondylitis or in good health (not recorded which). The chain has TRBV7-9 and TRBJ1-1; no clear D gene. CDR3 in amino acids: CASSPLWEAFF. Written as DNA, the CDR3 is TGTGCCAGCAGCCCGCTTTGGGAAGCTTTCTTT.